This TCR beta chain was sequenced in a study of blood T cell repertoires in COVID-19. Across the whole study: Samples taken during acute and convalescent COVID-19 were collected in the United States, Italy and Spain. Sources were T cells, B-cell-depleted T cells, or PBMCs; the material itself was cDNA or gDNA.

The CDR3 loop spans 13 amino acids. From germline, CDR1 is GTSNPN and CDR2 SVGIG (reference sequence). J gave up 8 bases and V 0 bases, and 6 bases lay outside the gene matches. In the authors' methods: Estimation of nucleated cell counts relied on the amplification of reference gene primers. The table came from immunoSEQ multiplex PCR; TCRdb's copy has only in-frame clones and leaves some out. V and J calls and clone size are given by that table; D and trimming were obtained from the DNA. The data contain over 45,000 clones, roughly 91% of them singletons. The receptor's source is a man in his forties or fifties with active COVID-19. The V and J genes are TRBV30 and TRBJ1-2; TRBD1 matches 7 bases. Sequenced: peripheral blood. The CDR3 DNA follows: TGTGCCTGGAGTGTCGGGACAGCCCAAGGCTACACCTTC. Protein sequence: CAWSVGTAQGYTF.